This T cell receptor (beta chain) originates from a study of blood T cell repertoires in COVID-19. The CDR3 is made up of 11 amino acids. V was clipped by 7 bases and J by 4 bases, with 6 bases between them. Methods used by the authors: How many nucleated cells were present was estimated from reference gene primer amplification. TCRdb's copy holds only in-frame clones and misses some; the assay was immunoSEQ multiplex PCR. V, J and clone size are those of that table, while D and trimming were read from the DNA. This sample yields 110,000 or so clones, of which around 90% are seen a single time; under 2.5% belongs to the top ten.

The origin of this receptor is a human donor in a cohort sampled during active COVID-19. The chain employs TRBV12-3 or TRBV12-4 and TRBJ2-3; D remains unclear. Specimen: peripheral blood. In DNA, the CDR3 is TGTGCCAGCAACAGAGCAGATACGCAGTATTTT. Its protein is CASNRADTQYF.